This T cell receptor (beta chain) comes out of a study of T cell responses to AZD1222 COVID-19 vaccine. Study details: Second-dose intervals of approximately 4 or approximately 12 weeks were pooled.

Findings and caveats of the study: Close to half of all spike-specific TCRs reportedly target regions of the variants that are unmutated.

Details on this clone: Its antigen is still unknown.

Germline CDR1 reads LGHNA; CDR2 reads YSLEER. The CDR3 is 17 amino acids. V gave up 4 bases and J gave up 3 bases; unmatched junction bases: 13. Measured with immunoSEQ multiplex PCR; TCRdb has only the in-frame clones, and not every one. The data show around 110,000 clones, 75% to 90% seen once. Sample: peripheral blood, taken on day 0 of AZD1222 vaccination. The clonotype originates from an adult in good health. The chain has TRBV4-3 and TRBJ2-7; 9 bases line up with TRBD2. The CDR3, as DNA: TGCGCCAGCAGCCGAGCGTTGACTAGCGGTAGTAACTACGAGCAGTACTTC. It specifies CASSRALTSGSNYEQYF.